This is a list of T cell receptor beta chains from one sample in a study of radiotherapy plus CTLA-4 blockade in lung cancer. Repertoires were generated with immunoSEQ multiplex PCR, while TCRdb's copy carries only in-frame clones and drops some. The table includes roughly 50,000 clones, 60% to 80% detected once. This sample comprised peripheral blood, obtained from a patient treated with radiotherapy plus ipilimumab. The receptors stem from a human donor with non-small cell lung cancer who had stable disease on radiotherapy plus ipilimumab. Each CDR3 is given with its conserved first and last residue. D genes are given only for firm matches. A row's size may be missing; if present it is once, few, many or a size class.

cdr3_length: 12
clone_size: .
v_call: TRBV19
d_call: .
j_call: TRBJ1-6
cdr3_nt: TGTGCCAGTAGTATAGCCAATTCACCCCTCCACTTT
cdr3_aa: CASSIANSPLHF

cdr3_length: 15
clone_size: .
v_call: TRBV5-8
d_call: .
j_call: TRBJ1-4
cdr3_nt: TGTGCCAGCAGCCCGTGGACCGTCTGGGGTGAAAAACTGTTTTTT
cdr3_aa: CASSPWTVWGEKLFF

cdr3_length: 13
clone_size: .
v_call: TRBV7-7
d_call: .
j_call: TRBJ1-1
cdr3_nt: TGTGCCAGCAGCCAGACACAGAACACTGAAGCTTTCTTT
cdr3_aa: CASSQTQNTEAFF

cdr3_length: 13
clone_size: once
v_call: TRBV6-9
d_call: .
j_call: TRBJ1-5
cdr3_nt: TGTGCCAGCAGTTACATCAGGAATCAGCCCCAGCATTTT
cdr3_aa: CASSYIRNQPQHF

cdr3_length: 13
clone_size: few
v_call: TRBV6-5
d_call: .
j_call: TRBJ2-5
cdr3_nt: TGTGCCAGCAGTTACTCGTACCAAGAGACCCAGTACTTC
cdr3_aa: CASSYSYQETQYF

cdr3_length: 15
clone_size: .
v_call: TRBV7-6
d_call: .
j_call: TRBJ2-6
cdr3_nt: TGTGCCAGCAGCTCCGGGGGCTCTGGGGCCAACGTCCTGACTTTC
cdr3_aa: CASSSGGSGANVLTF

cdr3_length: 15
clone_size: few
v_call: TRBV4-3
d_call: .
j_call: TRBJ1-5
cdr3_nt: TGCGCCAGCAGCCAAATCGCCTCAAAGGATCAGCCCCAGCATTTT
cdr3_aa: CASSQIASKDQPQHF

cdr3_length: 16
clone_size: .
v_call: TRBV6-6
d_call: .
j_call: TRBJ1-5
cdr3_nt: TGTGCCAGCAGTTACTCGAGTCCCGGCTTCGGCCAGCCCCAGCATTTT
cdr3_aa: CASSYSSPGFGQPQHF

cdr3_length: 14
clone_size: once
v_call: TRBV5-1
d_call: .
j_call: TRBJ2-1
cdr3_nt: TGCGCCAGCAGCATCCGTTCGTCCTACAATGAGCAGTTCTTC
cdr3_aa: CASSIRSSYNEQFF

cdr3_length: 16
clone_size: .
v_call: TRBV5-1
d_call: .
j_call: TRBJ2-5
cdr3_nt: TGCGCCAGCAGCTTGGGGGTCGGGACACACCGGGAGACCCAGTACTTC
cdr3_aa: CASSLGVGTHRETQYF

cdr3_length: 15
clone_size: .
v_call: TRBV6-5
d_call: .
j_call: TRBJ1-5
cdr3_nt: TGTGCCAGCAGGCCGAGAGTAGGGCCCAATCAGCCCCAGCATTTT
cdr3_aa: CASRPRVGPNQPQHF

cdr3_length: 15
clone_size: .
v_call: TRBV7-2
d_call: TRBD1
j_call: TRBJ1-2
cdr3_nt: TGTGCCAGCAGCTTAGGGGACAGGACGAACTATGGCTACACCTTC
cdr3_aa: CASSLGDRTNYGYTF

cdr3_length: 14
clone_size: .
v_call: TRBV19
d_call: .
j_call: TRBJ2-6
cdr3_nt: TGTGCCAGTACGCACCGGGACAGGGCCAACGTCCTGACTTTC
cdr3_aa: CASTHRDRANVLTF

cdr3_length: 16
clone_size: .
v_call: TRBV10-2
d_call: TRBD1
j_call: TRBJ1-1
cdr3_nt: TGCGCCAGCAGTGTGAATCCGGGACAGGGGGCCGGTGGAGCTTTCTTT
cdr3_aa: CASSVNPGQGAGGAFF

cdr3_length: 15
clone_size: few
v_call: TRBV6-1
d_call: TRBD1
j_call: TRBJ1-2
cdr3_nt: TGTGCCAGCAGTGAATACAGACAGGGCTACTATGGCTACACCTTC
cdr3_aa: CASSEYRQGYYGYTF